This TCR beta chain originates from a study of T cell repertoires in cytomegalovirus infection. Looking at the study overall: Public TCR beta signatures marked donors with CMV infection and the matching HLA.

Study-level results: Accumulated public TCR beta family frequency recognized individuals carrying CMV together with the relevant HLA. CMV-specific HLA-C-restricted TCR beta clonotypes dominated the ex vivo response.

Using its own MiXCR run on the reads, TCRdb lists one record per CDR3 protein. The data contain 680,000 or so distinct CDR3 sequences, under 40% of them seen just once; the ten biggest clones take up about 2.8%. This clonotype was seen a few times. The antigen is unknown. V lost 5 bases to trimming and J lost 2 bases, with 15 bases between them. The CDR3 runs to 15 residues. Sequencing used PBMCs. This receptor was identified in a human donor in good health (CMV status not recorded). Some clones in this sample may be carry-over from other donors' samples. The genes are TRBV12-3 or TRBV12-4 and TRBJ2-5, with D perhaps matching TRBD1 (6 bases). The CDR3 spells CASSNSAGAQETQYF. In DNA form, the CDR3 reads TGTGCCAGCAGTAACTCGGCAGGGGCGCAAGAGACCCAGTACTTC.